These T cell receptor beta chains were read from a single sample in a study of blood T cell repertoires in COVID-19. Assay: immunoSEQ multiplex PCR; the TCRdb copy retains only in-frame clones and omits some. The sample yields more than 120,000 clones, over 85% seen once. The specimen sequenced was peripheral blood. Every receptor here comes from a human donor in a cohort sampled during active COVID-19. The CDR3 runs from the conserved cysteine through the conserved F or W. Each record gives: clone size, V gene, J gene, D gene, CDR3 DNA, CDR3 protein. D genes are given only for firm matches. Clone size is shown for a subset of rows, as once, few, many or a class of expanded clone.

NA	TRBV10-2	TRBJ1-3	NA	TGCGCCAGCAGAGGAGACCTTTCTGGAAACACCATATATTTT	CASRGDLSGNTIYF
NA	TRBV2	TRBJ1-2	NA	TGTGCCAGCAGTGAAAAGGGACTTGCTGGCTACACCTTC	CASSEKGLAGYTF
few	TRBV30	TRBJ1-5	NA	TGTGCCTGCGAACCTAGCGGGGGCGGGCAGCCCCAGCATTTT	CACEPSGGGQPQHF
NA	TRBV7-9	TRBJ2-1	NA	TGTGCCAGCACCCCGAGCGGGTACAATGAGCAGTTCTTC	CASTPSGYNEQFF
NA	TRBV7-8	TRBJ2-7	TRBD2	TGTGCCAGCAGCTTAGGGCGGGGGTCCTCCTACGAGCAGTACTTC	CASSLGRGSSYEQYF
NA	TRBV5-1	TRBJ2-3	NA	TGCGCCAGCAGCTGGGCGGGCTTCGGCACAGATACGCAGTATTTT	CASSWAGFGTDTQYF
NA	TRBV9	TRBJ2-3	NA	TGTGCCAGCAGCGTAAGTGGTACATCAGATACGCAGTATTTT	CASSVSGTSDTQYF
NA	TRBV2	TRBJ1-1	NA	TGTGCCAGCAAAATACAGGGGAACACTGAAGCTTTCTTT	CASKIQGNTEAFF
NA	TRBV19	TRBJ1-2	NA	TGTGCCAGTAGTACAAGCCTCGGACAGTCCTATGGCTACACCTTC	CASSTSLGQSYGYTF
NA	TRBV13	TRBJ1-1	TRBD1	TGTGCCAGCAGCTCGGACAGGGTGGACCGTACTGAAGCTTTCTTT	CASSSDRVDRTEAFF
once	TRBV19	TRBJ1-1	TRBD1	TGTGCCAGTAGTATTCCGCCGACAGGGGGGAACACTGAAGCTTTCTTT	CASSIPPTGGNTEAFF
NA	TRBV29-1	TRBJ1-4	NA	TGCAGCGTTGACACGGGCGGGAGTGGAAAACTGTTTTTT	CSVDTGGSGKLFF
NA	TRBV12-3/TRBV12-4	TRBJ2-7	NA	TGTGCCAGCAGTCCTACAGTCTACGAGCAGTACTTC	CASSPTVYEQYF
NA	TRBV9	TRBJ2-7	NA	TGTGCCAGCAGCGACGACAGGAGCTACGAGCAGTACTTC	CASSDDRSYEQYF
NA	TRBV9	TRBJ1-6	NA	TGTGCCAGCAGCGTAGGGAACAGGGCAGAAGCGCCCCTCCACTTT	CASSVGNRAEAPLHF
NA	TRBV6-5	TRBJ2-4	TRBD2	TGTGCCAGCAGCCTACTAGCGGGGGGGCGGGACATTCAGTACTTC	CASSLLAGGRDIQYF
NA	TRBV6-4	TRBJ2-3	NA	TGTGCCAGCAGTGACGGTCAGGGCTCAGATACGCAGTATTTT	CASSDGQGSDTQYF
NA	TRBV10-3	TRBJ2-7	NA	TGTGCCATCAGTGAGCCGGGTGTAGCGTACGAGCAGTACTTC	CAISEPGVAYEQYF
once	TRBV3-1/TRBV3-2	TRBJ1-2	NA	TGTGCCAGCAGCCAAGATCTGACAGCCTATGGCTACACCTTC	CASSQDLTAYGYTF
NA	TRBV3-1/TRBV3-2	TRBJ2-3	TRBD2	TGTGCCAGCAGCCTCGACCGACTAGCGGGGGGAGATACGCAGTATTTT	CASSLDRLAGGDTQYF
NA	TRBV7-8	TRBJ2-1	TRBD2	TGTGCCAGCAGCTTAGGCCTAGCGGGGGGGCCCTCCTACAATGAGCAGTTCTTC	CASSLGLAGGPSYNEQFF
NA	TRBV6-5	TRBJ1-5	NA	TGTGCCAGCAGTTTACAGGGTCTTAGCAATCAGCCCCAGCATTTT	CASSLQGLSNQPQHF
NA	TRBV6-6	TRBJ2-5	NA	TGTGCCAGCAGGGTTACCGGGGGCCAAGAGACCCAGTACTTC	CASRVTGGQETQYF
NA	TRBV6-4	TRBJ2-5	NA	TGTGCCAGCAGTGCCTTTACTGTCTGGGACTTGGGGGGAAACCAAGAGACCCAGTACTTC	CASSAFTVWDLGGNQETQYF